This TCR beta chain was identified in a study of shared clonotypes between healthy human individuals. Study in general: Two women and a few men aged 18 to 49 made up the donors. Study-wide results and caveats: A generally larger estimated richness was seen in naive subsets than in memory subsets.

Assay: immunoSEQ multiplex PCR; the TCRdb copy retains only in-frame clones and omits some. The sample carries some 1 million clones, 75% recorded once. To note about this clone: Its antigen is as yet unknown.

Germline assignment: CDR1 SNHLY and CDR2 FYNNEI. There are 13 residues in the CDR3. V lost 8 bases to trimming and J lost 3 bases, with 10 bases between them. The source is a man aged 18 to 30 in good health. The specimen was memory CD4+ T cells sorted from blood. Subset here: CD45RA-negative fraction. The chain uses TRBV2 and TRBJ1-4, with TRBD1 as a possible D gene (5 bases). The CDR3, as DNA: TGTGCCAGCGGCACAGGACCTAATGAAAAACTGTTTTTT. Its protein product is CASGTGPNEKLFF.